This T cell receptor (beta chain) originates from a study of CD8+ T cells in alopecia areata. Reverse transcribed after extraction, RNA yielded cDNA as the sequencing template. Clones were read by immunoSEQ multiplex PCR, and TCRdb kept only the in-frame ones, dropping some. The table has fewer than 250,000 clones, over 40% seen once; the top ten hold roughly 2.6%. This clone was seen a handful of times. The antigen remains unidentified. The treatment denotes: oral pan-JAK inhibitor, 5-10 mg twice daily. General study points: The study found that many expanded lesional clones persisted in scalp and blood during tofacitinib. An increase in clonality over normal scalp was evident in lesional scalp, especially alopecia totalis/universalis.

The CDR3 consists of 15 residues. Per germline, CDR1 MNHEY and CDR2 SMNVEV (reference sequence). Trimming pared 4 bases from V and 1 base from J, leaving 13 bases between. The genes are TRBV27 and TRBJ1-1; a weak D match, TRBD1 (5 bases). The sequence came from a human donor with alopecia areata. The sample was CD4+ T cells sorted from blood, taken at approximately week 39, from a patient treated with tofacitinib. CDR3 protein: CASSSFRRENTEAFF. CDR3 coding DNA: TGTGCCAGCAGTTCCTTCCGCAGGGAGAACACTGAAGCTTTCTTT.